Following are 26 T cell receptor beta chains from one sample sequenced in a study of T cell responses to AZD1222 COVID-19 vaccine (dated by TCRdb to 2020 to 2023). The library relied on the immunoSEQ multiplex PCR assay. TCRdb took this table from immuneACCESS and kept in-frame rearrangements with V and J called. Such tables lack part of the clones; where checked against another copy, unresolved V genes explain under half of the gap, and the rest is unexplained. The sample records about 200,000 clones, approximately 93% of which are singletons. The ten largest account for around 1% of the sample. This specimen's time point label, interpreted: about 28 days (+/-7) after the second vaccine dose. The sequencing here drew on peripheral blood, taken 28 days after the second AZD1222 dose. The receptors derive from an adult who received the AZD1222 COVID-19 vaccine.

This chain uses TRBV10-3 with TRBJ1-1; TRBD1 might be the D (5 bases). This CDR3 is built from 11 residues. Germline CDR1 ENHRY, CDR2 SYGVKD. Trimming pared 4 bases from V and 9 bases from J, leaving 9 bases between. Here the CDR3 DNA reads TGTGCCATCAGTGCGGGGGAGAAAGCTTTCTTT. This codes for CAISAGEKAFF.

The chain employs TRBV28 and TRBJ2-3; TRBD2 might be the D (7 bases). The germline V gene has CDR1 MDHEN and CDR2 SYDVKM. V was shortened by 10 bases and J by 4 bases, with 18 bases between the two germline ends. The CDR3 has 14 residues. Here the CDR3 reads CATFSGGPPDTQYF. CDR3 DNA: TGTGCCACCTTCTCGGGGGGCCCGCCAGATACGCAGTATTTT. Looking up the rest from reference TRBV28 and TRBJ2-3 gives the full variable domain: DVKVTQSSRYLVKRTGEKVFLECVQDMDHENMFWYRQDPGLGLRLIYFSYDVKMKEKGDIPEGYSVSREKKERFSLILESASTNQTSMYLCATFSGGPPDTQYFGPGTRLTVL.

The CDR3 is CSVGVGFGNEQFF. CDR3 nucleotides: TGCAGCGTTGGAGTAGGGTTCGGCAATGAGCAGTTCTTC. The chain recombines TRBV29-1 with TRBJ2-1; D remains unclear. This CDR3 region has 13 residues. Trimming pared 4 bases from V and 6 bases from J, leaving 13 bases between. Germline V gene sequence: CDR1 SQVTM, CDR2 ANQGSEA.

This chain connects TRBV6-5 to TRBJ2-7; TRBD2 is a possible D gene (6 bases). Trimming stripped 7 bases from V and 2 bases from J, with 18 bases between. Germline CDR1 is MNHEY and CDR2 is SVGAGI. The CDR3 totals 15 residues. CDR3 protein: CASTIHGGNPYEQYF. The DNA of the CDR3 is TGTGCCAGCACCATCCATGGAGGGAACCCCTACGAGCAGTACTTC.

This chain uses TRBV5-1 with TRBJ2-7; possibly TRBD2 for D (6 bases). Germline CDR1 SGHRS, CDR2 YFSETQ. The CDR3 spans 15 residues. V was cut by 4 bases and J by 5 bases, with 19 bases left in between. CDR3 in DNA: TGCGCCAGCAGCGTACTAGGTGGCGGGGTAAACGAGCAGTACTTC. Protein: CASSVLGGGVNEQYF.

This clone was counted between two and nine times. This chain connects TRBV7-2 to TRBJ2-2, with TRBD1 as a possible D gene (6 bases). V lost 3 bases and J 5 bases, leaving 10 bases between the germline ends. Germline-derived CDR1 and CDR2 are SGHTA and FQGNSA. The CDR3 is made up of 14 amino acids. In nucleotides, the CDR3 is TGTGCCAGCAGCTTCAACAGGGTTACCGGGGAGCTGTTTTTT. This codes for CASSFNRVTGELFF. Using reference TRBV7-2 and TRBJ2-2 for the parts outside the CDR3, the full variable domain is GAGVSQSPSNKVTEKGKDVELRCDPISGHTALYWYRQSLGQGLEFLIYFQGNSAPDKSGLPSDRFSAERTGGSVSTLTIQRTQQEDSAVYLCASSFNRVTGELFFGEGSRLTVL.

This clone was seen once. This chain connects TRBV27 to TRBJ1-6, with a possible D match to TRBD1 (5 bases). Germline V CDR1 and CDR2: MNHEY, SMNVEV (reference sequence). This CDR3 comprises 14 residues. Trimming pared 2 bases from V and 7 bases from J, leaving 9 bases between. The CDR3 here is CASSLRQGNSPLHF. DNA for the CDR3: TGTGCCAGCAGTTTACGGCAGGGCAATTCACCCCTCCACTTT.

This chain uses TRBV15 with TRBJ2-5; 8 bases fit TRBD2. The CDR3 is made up of 18 amino acids. Germline CDR1 reads LNHNV; CDR2 reads YYDKDF (reference sequence). V lost 0 bases and J lost 0; bases outside the gene matches: 9. CDR3 amino acids: CATSRDLGGGPNQETQYF. The CDR3 DNA reads TGTGCCACCAGCAGAGATCTGGGCGGGGGGCCAAACCAAGAGACCCAGTACTTC.

The chain employs TRBV6-2 or TRBV6-3 and TRBJ2-1, with TRBD2 matching 9 bases. CDR1 is MNHEY and CDR2 is SVGEGT in the germline V gene. This CDR3 is built from 14 residues. Losses at the gene ends were 4 bases for V and 9 bases for J; bases not matched to a gene: 7. The CDR3: CASSSTSGLGEQFF. The CDR3 DNA is TGTGCCAGCAGTTCGACTAGCGGCTTGGGTGAGCAGTTCTTC.

The chain couples TRBV3-1 (or the pseudogene TRBV3-2) to TRBJ2-1; weak D call: TRBD1 (6 bases). V was clipped by 3 bases and J by 3 bases, with 18 bases between them. Per germline, CDR1 LGHDT and CDR2 YNNKEL (reference sequence). There are 17 residues in the CDR3. The CDR3 reads CASSQSTTGFNYNEQFF. The CDR3 DNA reads as TGTGCCAGCAGCCAGTCGACGACAGGATTTAACTACAATGAGCAGTTCTTC.

The rearrangement uses TRBV9 and TRBJ1-2; D is ambiguous. V was shortened by 4 bases and J by 3 bases, with 13 bases between the two germline ends. This CDR3 spans 14 amino acids. In germline, CDR1 is SGDLS, CDR2 YYNGEE. The CDR3 bases are TGTGCCAGCAGCTGGCTGACACATGACTATGGCTACACCTTC. It codes for CASSWLTHDYGYTF.

The rearrangement uses TRBV6-6 and TRBJ1-6; 7 bases agree with TRBD1. The CDR3 extends over 14 amino acids. The germline gives CDR1 MNHNY, CDR2 SVGAGI (reference sequence). Trimming at V came to 10 bases and at J to 5 bases, leaving 8 bases not matched to a gene. CDR3 nucleotide sequence: TGTGCCACCTCACAGGGGAACGATAATTCACCCCTCCACTTT. Protein: CATSQGNDNSPLHF.

V and J are TRBV6-5 and TRBJ2-7, with D possibly matching TRBD1 (6 bases). Germline V gives CDR1 MNHEY, CDR2 SVGAGI. V was cut by 8 bases and J by 1 base, with 18 bases left in between. The CDR3 has 15 amino acids. CDR3 in DNA: TGTGCCAGCCGCTACACCGGGACATCGTCCTACGAGCAGTACTTC. It is translated as CASRYTGTSSYEQYF.

J is TRBJ1-4 and V is TRBV5-1; TRBD1 is a possible D gene (5 bases). The germline gives CDR1 SGHRS, CDR2 YFSETQ. The V and J ends lost 0 bases and 8 bases respectively, with 8 bases between them. This CDR3 is 13 amino acids long. CDR3 DNA sequence: TGCGCCAGCAGCTTGGTCACAGGAGAAAAACTGTTTTTT. Translated, it gives CASSLVTGEKLFF.

This sequence joins TRBV29-1 and TRBJ1-2; D is uncertain. The germline V gene has CDR1 SQVTM and CDR2 ANQGSEA. This CDR3 has 11 amino acids. V was trimmed by 2 bases and J by 8 bases, leaving 9 bases between them. This CDR3 is CSVESRGGYTF. The CDR3 DNA is TGCAGCGTTGAATCGCGCGGGGGCTACACCTTC.

V gene TRBV28 combines with J gene TRBJ1-2, with no clear D. CDR1 and CDR2 from the germline V gene are MDHEN and SYDVKM. The CDR3 sequence is 12 residues long. V was pared by 5 bases and J by 3 bases, with 7 bases between. CDR3 residues: CASSPWDYGYTF. The CDR3 bases are TGTGCCAGCAGTCCGTGGGACTATGGCTACACCTTC.

The chain employs TRBV18 and TRBJ1-5; D might be TRBD1 (5 bases). The CDR3 totals 14 residues. Trimming took off 3 bases at V and 5 bases at J, with 11 bases between the two ends. In germline, CDR1 is KGHSH, CDR2 LQKENI. The CDR3 is CASSPGTEDQPQHF. The CDR3 bases are TGTGCCAGCTCACCCGGGACGGAGGATCAGCCCCAGCATTTT.

The rearrangement joins TRBV11-1 to TRBJ1-6; unclear D gene. V was trimmed by 1 base and J by 9 bases, leaving 10 bases between them. Germline CDR1 and CDR2: SGHAT and FQDESV (reference sequence). There are 14 residues in the CDR3. CDR3 in amino acids: CASSLEGAVSPLHF. The CDR3, as DNA: TGTGCCAGCAGCTTAGAGGGAGCGGTTTCACCCCTCCACTTT.

This rearrangement joins TRBV6-6 to TRBJ1-6; TRBD1 might be the D (6 bases). The CDR3 has 14 residues. CDR1 and CDR2 from the germline V gene are MNHNY and SVGAGI (reference sequence). V gave up 6 bases and J gave up 9 bases, with 15 bases separating them. This CDR3 reads CASSPGDVASPLHF. CDR3 sequence (DNA): TGTGCCAGCAGCCCAGGGGATGTAGCTTCACCCCTCCACTTT.

The chain joins TRBV9 to TRBJ1-2; D is unclear. The germline V gene encodes CDR1 SGDLS and CDR2 YYNGEE. The CDR3 sequence is 13 residues long. The germline V and J ends were trimmed by 2 bases and 2 bases, with 7 bases remaining between them. CDR3 sequence reads: CASSVTWNYGYTF. CDR3 coding DNA: TGTGCCAGCAGCGTGACATGGAACTATGGCTACACCTTC.

This clone was detected a few times. V and J are TRBV28 and TRBJ2-3; D may match TRBD1 or TRBD2 (5 bases each). Between the trimmed V and J ends, which lost 8 bases and 7 bases, there was a span of 22 bases. Germline V CDR1 and CDR2: MDHEN, SYDVKM. The CDR3 is 15 residues long. CDR3 sequence: CASGPHPPGTNTQYF. The CDR3 DNA follows: TGTGCCAGCGGCCCCCACCCCCCGGGGACCAATACGCAGTATTTT.

The V call is TRBV20-1, the J call TRBJ1-6; no clear D gene. The V gene lost 3 bases and the J gene lost 9 bases, with 18 bases spanning the gap. The CDR3 has 15 residues. CDR1 and CDR2 (germline): DFQATT, SNEGSKA (reference sequence). CDR3 nucleotides: TGCAGTGCTAGTATTGTCGGACTACGGGGTTCACCCCTCCACTTT. It yields the protein CSASIVGLRGSPLHF.

The chain employs TRBV7-9 and TRBJ1-5; D uncertain. Germline V gene lookup returns CDR1 SEHNR and CDR2 FQNEAQ (reference sequence). The CDR3 is 13 residues long. V lost 5 bases to trimming and J lost 7 bases, with 12 bases between them. CDR3 in DNA: TGTGCCAGCAGCCAAGACGGATACCAGCCCCAGCATTTT. Protein product: CASSQDGYQPQHF.

This clone was seen just once. The V call is TRBV2, the J call TRBJ1-2; D remains ambiguous. V was trimmed by 4 bases and J by 4 bases, leaving 13 bases between them. The CDR3 contains 14 residues. Germline lookup yields CDR1 SNHLY and CDR2 FYNNEI. This chain's CDR3 is CASSGLRGPYGYTF. CDR3 sequence (DNA): TGTGCCAGCAGTGGCTTAAGAGGGCCCTATGGCTACACCTTC.

The chain uses TRBV18 and TRBJ1-2; 9 positions agree with TRBD1. In germline, CDR1 is KGHSH, CDR2 LQKENI. J lost 7 bases, V lost 3 bases, and 6 bases had no gene match. The CDR3 is 14 residues long. The CDR3 loop reads CASSPSGQGSGYTF. The CDR3 DNA reads as TGTGCCAGCTCACCGTCGGGACAGGGTAGTGGCTACACCTTC. The full variable domain, rest sourced from reference TRBV18 and TRBJ1-2, is NAGVMQNPRHLVRRRGQEARLRCSPMKGHSHVYWYRQLPEEGLKFMVYLQKENIIDESGMPKERFSAEFPKEGPSILRIQQVVRGDSAAYFCASSPSGQGSGYTFGSGTRLTVV.

The chain carries TRBV7-9 and TRBJ1-3; D is unclear. Trimming removed 3 bases from V and 0 bases from J, with 6 bases in between. Per germline, CDR1 SEHNR and CDR2 FQNEAQ (reference sequence). The CDR3 spans 14 residues. The CDR3, as DNA: TGTGCCAGCAGCTTCCCCTTCTCTGGAAACACCATATATTTT. Translated: CASSFPFSGNTIYF. The variable domain in full, with the rest retrieved from reference TRBV7-9 and TRBJ1-3, is DTGVSQNPRHKITKRGQNVTFRCDPISEHNRLYWYRQTLGQGPEFLTYFQNEAQLEKSRLLSDRFSAERPKGSFSTLEIQRTEQGDSAMYLCASSFPFSGNTIYFGEGSWLTVV.